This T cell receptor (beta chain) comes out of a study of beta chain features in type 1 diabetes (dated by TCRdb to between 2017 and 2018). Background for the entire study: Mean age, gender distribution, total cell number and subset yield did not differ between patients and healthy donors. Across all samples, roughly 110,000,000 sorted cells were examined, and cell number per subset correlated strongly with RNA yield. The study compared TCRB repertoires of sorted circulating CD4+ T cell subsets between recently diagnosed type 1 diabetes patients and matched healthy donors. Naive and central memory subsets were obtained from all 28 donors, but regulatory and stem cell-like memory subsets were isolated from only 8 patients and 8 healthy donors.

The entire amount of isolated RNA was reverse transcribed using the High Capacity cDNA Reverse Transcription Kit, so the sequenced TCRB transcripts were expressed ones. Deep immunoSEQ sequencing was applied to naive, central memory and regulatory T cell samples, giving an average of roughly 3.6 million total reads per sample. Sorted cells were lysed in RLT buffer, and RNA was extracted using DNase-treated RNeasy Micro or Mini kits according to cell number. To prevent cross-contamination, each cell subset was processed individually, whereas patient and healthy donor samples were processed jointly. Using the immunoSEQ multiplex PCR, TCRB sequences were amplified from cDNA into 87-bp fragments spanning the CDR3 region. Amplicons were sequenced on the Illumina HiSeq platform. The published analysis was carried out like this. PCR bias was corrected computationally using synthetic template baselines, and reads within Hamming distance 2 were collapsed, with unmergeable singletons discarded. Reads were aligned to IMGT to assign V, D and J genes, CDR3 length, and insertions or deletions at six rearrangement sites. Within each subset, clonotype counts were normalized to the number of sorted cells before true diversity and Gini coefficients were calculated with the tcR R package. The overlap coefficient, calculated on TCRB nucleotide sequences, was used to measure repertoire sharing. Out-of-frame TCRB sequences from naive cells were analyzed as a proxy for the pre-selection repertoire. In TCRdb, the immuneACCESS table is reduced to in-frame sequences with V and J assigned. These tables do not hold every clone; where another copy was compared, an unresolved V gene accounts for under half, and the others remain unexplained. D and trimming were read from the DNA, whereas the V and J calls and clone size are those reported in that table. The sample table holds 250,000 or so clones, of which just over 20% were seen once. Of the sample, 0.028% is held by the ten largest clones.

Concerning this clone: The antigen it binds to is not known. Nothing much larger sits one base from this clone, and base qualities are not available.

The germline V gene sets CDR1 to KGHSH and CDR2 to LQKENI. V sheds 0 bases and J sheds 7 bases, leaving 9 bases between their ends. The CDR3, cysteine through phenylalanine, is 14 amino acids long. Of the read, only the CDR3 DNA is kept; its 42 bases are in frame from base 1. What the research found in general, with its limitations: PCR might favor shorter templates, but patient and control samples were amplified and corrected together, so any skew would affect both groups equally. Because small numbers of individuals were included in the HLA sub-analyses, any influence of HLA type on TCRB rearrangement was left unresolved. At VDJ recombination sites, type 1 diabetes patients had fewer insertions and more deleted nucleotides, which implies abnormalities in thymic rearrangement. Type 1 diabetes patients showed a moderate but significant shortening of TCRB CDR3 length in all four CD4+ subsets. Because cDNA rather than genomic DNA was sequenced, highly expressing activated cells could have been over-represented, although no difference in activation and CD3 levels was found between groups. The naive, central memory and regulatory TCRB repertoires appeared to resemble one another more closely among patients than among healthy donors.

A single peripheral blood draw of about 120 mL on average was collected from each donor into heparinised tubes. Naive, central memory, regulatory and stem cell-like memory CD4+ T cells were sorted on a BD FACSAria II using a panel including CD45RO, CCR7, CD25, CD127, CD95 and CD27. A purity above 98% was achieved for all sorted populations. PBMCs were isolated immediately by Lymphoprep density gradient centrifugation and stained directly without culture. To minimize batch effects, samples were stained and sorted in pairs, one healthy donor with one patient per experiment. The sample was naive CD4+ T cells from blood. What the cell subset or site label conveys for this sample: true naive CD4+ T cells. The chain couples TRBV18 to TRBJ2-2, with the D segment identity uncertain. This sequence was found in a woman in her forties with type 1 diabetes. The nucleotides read TGTGCCAGCTCACCACCGTCAGTTATCGGGGAGCTGTTTTTT. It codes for CASSPPSVIGELFF.